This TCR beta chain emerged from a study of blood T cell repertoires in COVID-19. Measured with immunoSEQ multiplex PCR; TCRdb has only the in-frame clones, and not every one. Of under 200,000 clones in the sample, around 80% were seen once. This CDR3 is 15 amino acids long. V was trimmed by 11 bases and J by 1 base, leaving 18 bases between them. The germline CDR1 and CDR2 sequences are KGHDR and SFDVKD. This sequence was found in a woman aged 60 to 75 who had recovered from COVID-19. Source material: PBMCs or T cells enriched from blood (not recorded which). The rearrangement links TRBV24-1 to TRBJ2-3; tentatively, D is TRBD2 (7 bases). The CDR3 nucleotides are TGTGCCAGCGGATGGGGGGGCGATGGCACAGATACGCAGTATTTT. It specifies CASGWGGDGTDTQYF.